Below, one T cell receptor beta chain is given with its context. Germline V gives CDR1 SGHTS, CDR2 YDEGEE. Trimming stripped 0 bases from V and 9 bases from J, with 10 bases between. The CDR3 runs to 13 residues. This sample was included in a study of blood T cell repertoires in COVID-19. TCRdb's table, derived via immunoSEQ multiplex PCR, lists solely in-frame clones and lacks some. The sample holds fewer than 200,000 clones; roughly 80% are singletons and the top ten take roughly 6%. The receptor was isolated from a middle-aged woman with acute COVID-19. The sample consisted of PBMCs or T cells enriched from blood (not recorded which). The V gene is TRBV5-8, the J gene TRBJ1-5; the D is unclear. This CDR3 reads CASSLGAGGPQHF. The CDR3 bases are TGTGCCAGCAGCTTGGGGGCGGGCGGGCCCCAGCATTTT.